The present TCR beta chain was sequenced within a study of blood T cell repertoires in COVID-19. Overall study context: Acute and convalescent COVID-19 samples came from the United States, Italy and Spain. In each case, the material was cDNA or gDNA derived from T cells, B-cell-depleted T cells, or PBMCs.

Original processing methods: Amplification from reference gene primers served as the basis for estimated nucleated cell counts. Using immunoSEQ multiplex PCR, the repertoire was profiled, and TCRdb retains in-frame clones only, with some absent. The DNA gave D and trimming, while V, J and clone size come from that table. The sample has 150,000 to 200,000 clones, just over 90% seen once; the top ten hold around 2%. The CDR3 runs to 14 residues. CDR1 is KGHSH, CDR2 LQKENI, per germline. Deletions cut 3 bases from V and 3 bases from J, with 11 bases between. Recruited during active infection, patients (from Seattle) were subsequently followed longitudinally.

This TCR derives from a woman aged 60 to 75 with COVID-19, enrolled during active disease. Sequencing input: peripheral blood. The rearrangement uses TRBV18 and TRBJ1-1, with D unresolved. CDR3 coding DNA: TGTGCCAGCTCACCCGGGTCCTTTCACACTGAAGCTTTCTTT. It translates to CASSPGSFHTEAFF.